The clone carrying this T cell receptor beta chain was picked up many times. Hyperthyroidism was classified as stable if no ophthalmopathy occurred within 18 months of follow-up. The TCR beta CDR3 regions underwent amplification from RNA transcripts. HTBI primers were used in a first-round RT-PCR, which preceded a second-round multiplex PCR. TCRdb processed the multiplex PCR reads anew with MiXCR; each CDR3 protein has one entry. The sample records roughly 610,000 distinct CDR3 sequences, 20% to 25% being singletons. The data originate from a study of Graves' ophthalmopathy and Graves' hyperthyroidism. The clonotype originates from a woman under 30 with stable Graves' hyperthyroidism. Some clones in this sample may be carry-over from other donors' samples. The sequenced material came from peripheral blood.

The CDR3 spells CASSERGEETGELFF. CDR3 bases: TGTGCCAGCAGTGAAAGGGGTGAGGAGACCGGGGAGCTGTTTTTT. The chain carries TRBV6-4 and TRBJ2-2; perhaps TRBD1 as D (5 bases). This CDR3 is 15 amino acids long. The V and J ends lost 3 bases and 5 bases respectively, with 13 bases between them. Looked up from germline, CDR1 is MRHNA and CDR2 is SNTAGT.